The TCR beta chain under discussion was sequenced for a study of early T cells in non-severe SARS-CoV-2 infection. The CDR3 consists of 16 residues. This clonotype was seen repeatedly, ten times or more. Molecules of cDNA were individually given unique molecular identifiers that were attached to them. TCRdb redid the calling of the 5' RACE reads with MiXCR, one entry per CDR3 protein. The top ten clones hold roughly 8.1% of a sample with tens of thousands of distinct CDR3 sequences, around 5.6% of them seen once. The clonotype was recovered from an adult who was a healthcare worker with PCR-confirmed SARS-CoV-2 infection or an uninfected control (not recorded which). The chain uses TRBV21-1 and TRBJ2-7; TRBD2, as called in the table, went unchecked against the DNA. TRBV21-1 is a recognized pseudogene. Material for sequencing was whole blood. For the CDR3, the DNA is TGTGCCAGCAGCTTTTTCCCGGGACTAGCGTCCTACGAGCAGTACTTC. Translated, it gives CASSFFPGLASYEQYF.